The next 15 T cell receptor beta chains were all read from a single sample in a study of T cell responses to AZD1222 COVID-19 vaccine. This table comes from immunoSEQ multiplex PCR, and its TCRdb copy is limited to in-frame clones, with some not included. Of approximately 30,000 clones listed, around 78% were seen once; the top ten hold about 4.5%. Sequenced material: peripheral blood, taken 28 days after the second AZD1222 dose. Source of these receptors: an adult who received the AZD1222 COVID-19 vaccine.

The chain recombines TRBV5-6 with TRBJ1-5; tentative D call: TRBD1 (6 bases). The CDR3 is 14 amino acids. Trimming left V 5 bases short and J 0 bases short, with 9 bases between. The germline V gene has CDR1 SGHDT and CDR2 YYEEEE. The CDR3 loop is CASRRRGSNQPQHF. The CDR3 DNA sequence: TGTGCCAGCAGACGCAGGGGTAGCAATCAGCCCCAGCATTTT.

The sample holds one count of this clone. The rearrangement joins TRBV30 to TRBJ2-5; the D is unclear. The CDR3 has 11 amino acids. Between the trimmed V and J ends, which lost 0 bases and 5 bases, there was a span of 4 bases. CDR1 and CDR2 from the germline V gene are GTSNPN and SVGIG (reference sequence). As DNA, the CDR3 is TGTGCCTGGAGTGTTCGTGAGACCCAGTACTTC. Amino acid sequence: CAWSVRETQYF.

This chain joins TRBV24-1 and TRBJ1-2, with TRBD1 identical over 7 bases. Germline loops: CDR1 KGHDR, CDR2 SFDVKD. V shed 2 bases, J shed 0 bases, and the junction held 2 bases outside the gene matches. This CDR3 comprises 15 residues. The DNA of the CDR3 is TGTGCCACCAGTGATTCGGACAGGCCTAACTATGGCTACACCTTC. Translated: CATSDSDRPNYGYTF.

The V gene is TRBV7-3, the J gene TRBJ1-3, with D hard to call. This CDR3 is built from 13 residues. The germline V gene encodes CDR1 SGHTA and CDR2 FQGTGA. The V end lost 5 bases, the J end lost 0 bases, and 5 bases lay between the germline ends. In DNA, the CDR3 is TGTGCCAGCAGCCCGAGCTCTGGAAACACCATATATTTT. Translating it yields CASSPSSGNTIYF.

V usage is TRBV6-5 and J usage is TRBJ1-1; D gene unclear. With 6 bases removed from V and 5 bases from J, the gap between germline ends came to 13 bases. Germline V gene lookup returns CDR1 MNHEY and CDR2 SVGAGI. CDR3 length: 13 amino acids. The CDR3: CASRRIERTEAFF. The CDR3 bases are TGTGCCAGCAGGAGGATAGAACGGACTGAAGCTTTCTTT.

The CDR3 DNA reads as TGTGCCAGCAGCACGGGGACAGGCTCGAACACCGGGGAGCTGTTTTTT. It specifies CASSTGTGSNTGELFF. V and J are TRBV7-9 and TRBJ2-2, with 8 positions matching TRBD1. CDR3 length: 16 residues. The ends lost 5 bases at V and 0 bases at J; junction bases unmatched: 5. Germline V gene data show CDR1 as SEHNR and CDR2 as FQNEAQ (reference sequence).

The table lists this clone with a few counts. The genes are TRBV5-1 and TRBJ1-1; TRBD1 agrees at 7 bases. The CDR3 is 14 residues long. V was clipped by 4 bases and J by 6 bases; unmatched bases: 9. Germline CDR1 is SGHRS and CDR2 is YFSETQ. CDR3 region: CASSPTGKSAEAFF. Here the CDR3 DNA reads TGCGCCAGCAGCCCGACAGGGAAGTCCGCTGAAGCTTTCTTT.

The genes are TRBV18 and TRBJ1-2; D not resolved. CDR3 length equals 14 residues. The germline V and J ends were trimmed by 3 bases and 8 bases, with 16 bases remaining between them. The V gene's germline CDR1 is KGHSH and CDR2 LQKENI. CDR3 in amino acids: CASSPGRDLYGYTF. The CDR3 nucleotides read TGTGCCAGCTCACCGGGCCGGGATCTCTACGGCTACACCTTC. Full variable domain (outside the CDR3, taken from reference TRBV18 and TRBJ1-2): NAGVMQNPRHLVRRRGQEARLRCSPMKGHSHVYWYRQLPEEGLKFMVYLQKENIIDESGMPKERFSAEFPKEGPSILRIQQVVRGDSAAYFCASSPGRDLYGYTFGSGTRLTVV.

The chain employs TRBV2 and TRBJ1-1; D unclear. The CDR3 spans 15 residues. V was trimmed by 6 bases and J by 0 bases, leaving 14 bases between them. From germline, CDR1 is SNHLY and CDR2 FYNNEI. Here the CDR3 reads CASRGSSIMNTEAFF. The CDR3 region has the DNA TGTGCCAGCAGGGGGTCTTCTATAATGAACACTGAAGCTTTCTTT. Looking up the rest from reference TRBV2 and TRBJ1-1 gives the full variable domain: EPEVTQTPSHQVTQMGQEVILRCVPISNHLYFYWYRQILGQKVEFLVSFYNNEISEKSEIFDDQFSVERPDGSNFTLKIRSTKLEDSAMYFCASRGSSIMNTEAFFGQGTRLTVV.

By frequency in the sample, this clone is medium-sized. The rearrangement uses TRBV7-2 and TRBJ1-2; no clear D. Germline CDR1 is SGHTA and CDR2 is FQGNSA. The germline V and J ends were trimmed by 2 bases and 2 bases, with 18 bases remaining between them. This CDR3 comprises 17 residues. The CDR3 DNA reads as TGTGCCAGCAGCTTAAGTCCCCACATCCAGAGAAACTATGGCTACACCTTC. Amino acids: CASSLSPHIQRNYGYTF.

The CDR3 is CASSLSRDRGTYTEAFF. In DNA form, the CDR3 reads TGCGCCAGCAGCTTGTCCCGGGACAGGGGTACCTACACTGAAGCTTTCTTT. This chain uses TRBV5-1 with TRBJ1-1; 10 bases fit TRBD1. CDR3 length: 17 amino acids. V dropped 1 base and J dropped 3; count of bases not matched to a gene: 9. The germline V gene encodes CDR1 SGHRS and CDR2 YFSETQ.

The chain carries TRBV3-1 (or the pseudogene TRBV3-2) and TRBJ2-7, with TRBD1 matching over 9 bases. The CDR3 spans 16 residues. Germline V gives CDR1 LGHDT, CDR2 YNNKEL (reference sequence). Germline trimming cut 2 bases from V and 1 base from J; bases unmatched to any gene: 6. The CDR3 region is CASSQTGTGLSYEQYF. CDR3 nucleotide sequence: TGTGCCAGCAGCCAAACCGGGACAGGGCTATCCTACGAGCAGTACTTC.

This chain connects TRBV19 to TRBJ2-2, with 9 bases aligning to TRBD1. This CDR3 comprises 14 residues. Trimming at V came to 6 bases and at J to 7 bases, leaving 6 bases not matched to a gene. Germline CDR1 reads LNHDA; CDR2 reads SQIVND (reference sequence). CDR3 in amino acids: CASRLQGAFGELFF. The CDR3 region has the DNA TGTGCCAGTAGATTACAGGGGGCTTTCGGGGAGCTGTTTTTT.

The chain is built from TRBV6-5 and TRBJ1-5; possible D gene TRBD1, 6 bases. Germline V CDR1 and CDR2: MNHEY, SVGAGI. The CDR3 has 15 residues. Deletions cut 5 bases from V and 3 bases from J, with 14 bases between. The CDR3 sequence: CASSPQGRDNQPQHF. CDR3 in DNA: TGTGCCAGCAGTCCACAGGGAAGGGACAATCAGCCCCAGCATTTT.

The chain links TRBV7-6 to TRBJ1-1; 9 nucleotides match TRBD1. V shed 5 bases and J 1 base; nucleotides not matched to a gene: 5. The germline V gene has CDR1 SGHVS and CDR2 FNYEAQ. This CDR3 is built from 15 residues. CDR3 in DNA: TGTGCCAGCAGCCCACAGGGGGCGTGGAACACTGAAGCTTTCTTT. This translates into CASSPQGAWNTEAFF.